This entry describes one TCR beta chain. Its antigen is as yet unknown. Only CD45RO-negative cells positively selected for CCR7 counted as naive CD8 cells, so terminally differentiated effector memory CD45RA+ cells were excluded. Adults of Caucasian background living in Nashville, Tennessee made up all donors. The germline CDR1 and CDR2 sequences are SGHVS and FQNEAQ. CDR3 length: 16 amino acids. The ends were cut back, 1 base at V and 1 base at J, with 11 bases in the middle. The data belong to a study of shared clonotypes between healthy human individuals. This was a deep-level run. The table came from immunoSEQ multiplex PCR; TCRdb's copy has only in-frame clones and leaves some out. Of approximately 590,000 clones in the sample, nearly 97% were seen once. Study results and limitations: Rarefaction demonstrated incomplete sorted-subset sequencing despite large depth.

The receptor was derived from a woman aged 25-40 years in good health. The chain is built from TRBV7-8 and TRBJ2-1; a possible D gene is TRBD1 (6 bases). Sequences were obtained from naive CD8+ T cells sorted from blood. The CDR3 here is CASSLVQGISYNEQFF. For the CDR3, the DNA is TGTGCCAGCAGCTTAGTACAGGGCATATCCTACAATGAGCAGTTCTTC.